This entry lists 23 T cell receptor beta chains sequenced from one sample in a study of blood T cell repertoires in COVID-19. The data were produced by immunoSEQ multiplex PCR, yet TCRdb's version contains in-frame clones alone and is incomplete. The sample records 140,000 or so clones, roughly three quarters being singletons. Specimen: peripheral blood. The receptors here all came from a middle-aged man with active or convalescent COVID-19.

This sequence joins TRBV3-1 (or the pseudogene TRBV3-2) and TRBJ2-7; 11 positions match TRBD2. This CDR3 comprises 15 residues. The germline CDR1 and CDR2 sequences are LGHDT and YNNKEL (reference sequence). V lost 4 bases, J lost 5 bases, and 7 bases stayed unmatched. The chain's CDR3 is CASSLIAGGTDEQYF. CDR3 nucleotide sequence: TGTGCCAGCAGCCTTATAGCGGGAGGGACCGACGAGCAGTACTTC.

This chain uses TRBV7-9 with TRBJ2-5, with D unclear. The CDR3 spans 14 residues. CDR1 and CDR2 from the germline V gene are SEHNR and FQNEAQ (reference sequence). V was shortened by 1 base and J by 5 bases, with 11 bases between the two germline ends. The CDR3 DNA sequence: TGTGCCAGCAGCTTAGTTCCGAGTGTGGAGACCCAGTACTTC. This encodes CASSLVPSVETQYF.

This sequence joins TRBV9 and TRBJ2-3; 10 bases agree with TRBD2. V was pared by 0 bases and J by 2 bases, with 6 bases of the junction left unmatched. The CDR3 covers 17 residues. CDR1 is SGDLS and CDR2 is YYNGEE in the germline V gene. The CDR3 is CASSVGRTSGNTDTQYF. The CDR3 coding sequence is TGTGCCAGCAGCGTAGGTCGGACTAGCGGTAACACAGATACGCAGTATTTT.

V and J are TRBV12-3 or TRBV12-4 and TRBJ1-1, with D unclear. V lost 2 bases, J lost 4 bases, and 8 bases lay in between. This CDR3 has 13 amino acids. CDR3 residues: CASSLRDGTEAFF. CDR3 in DNA: TGTGCCAGCAGTTTACGGGATGGCACTGAAGCTTTCTTT.

The CDR3 sequence is CASSQDFQTGSGGAAKNIQYF. The DNA for the CDR3 is TGTGCCAGCAGCCAAGATTTTCAGACAGGGAGCGGGGGGGCGGCCAAAAACATTCAGTACTTC. This rearrangement joins TRBV3-1 (or the pseudogene TRBV3-2) to TRBJ2-4; 10 nucleotides match TRBD2. The CDR3 is made up of 21 amino acids. CDR1 and CDR2 from the germline V gene are LGHDT and YNNKEL (reference sequence). V lost 0 bases and J lost 1; bases outside the gene matches: 15.

At least ten counts were recorded for this clone. The rearrangement links TRBV29-1 to TRBJ2-7, with TRBD2 matching 7 bases. The CDR3 has 14 residues. Per germline, CDR1 SQVTM and CDR2 ANQGSEA. J lost 3 bases, V lost 4 bases, and 9 bases had no gene match. DNA of the CDR3: TGCAGCGTTGCCCTGTCGGGGGGTTACTACGAGCAGTACTTC. Translated: CSVALSGGYYEQYF.

Here the CDR3 reads CASSSEGAGQETQYF. The CDR3 region has the DNA TGTGCCAGCAGCTCCGAGGGGGCGGGACAAGAGACCCAGTACTTC. The rearrangement joins TRBV5-4 to TRBJ2-5; TRBD1 might be the D (7 bases). This CDR3 spans 15 amino acids. V was pared by 3 bases and J by 2 bases, with 14 bases between. Germline CDR1 reads SGHNT; CDR2 reads YYREEE (reference sequence).

V usage is TRBV15 and J usage is TRBJ2-7; possibly TRBD2 for D (5 bases). This CDR3 has 14 amino acids. In germline, CDR1 is LNHNV, CDR2 YYDKDF (reference sequence). The ends were cut back, 1 base at V and 1 base at J, with 8 bases in the middle. DNA of the CDR3: TGTGCCACCAGCAGAGCGGGATCTTCCTACGAGCAGTACTTC. It encodes CATSRAGSSYEQYF.

This clone occurred once. The J gene is TRBJ1-5, the V gene TRBV28; 7 nucleotides line up with TRBD1. Germline CDR1 reads MDHEN; CDR2 reads SYDVKM. V was clipped by 6 bases and J by 3 bases; unmatched bases: 2. This CDR3 has 13 amino acids. The CDR3 spells CASRGQPNQPQHF. DNA for the CDR3: TGTGCCAGCAGGGGACAGCCCAATCAGCCCCAGCATTTT.

The CDR3 nucleotides read TGTGCCACCAGCAGAGATTGGGGGCTTGGAAACACCATATATTTT. Protein sequence: CATSRDWGLGNTIYF. The V call is TRBV15, the J call TRBJ1-3, with a weak D call TRBD1 (6 bases). Trimming left V 0 bases short and J 3 bases short, with 9 bases between. The CDR3 has 15 residues. Germline V lookup: CDR1 LNHNV, CDR2 YYDKDF (reference sequence). Full variable domain (outside the CDR3, taken from reference TRBV15 and TRBJ1-3): DAMVIQNPRYQVTQFGKPVTLSCSQTLNHNVMYWYQQKSSQAPKLLFHYYDKDFNNEADTPDNFQSRRPNTSFCFLDIRSPGLGDTAMYLCATSRDWGLGNTIYFGEGSWLTVV.

The CDR3 sequence is CAITPGNLLGYTF. The CDR3 region has the DNA TGTGCCATCACCCCCGGGAACTTGTTAGGCTACACCTTC. The V call is TRBV10-3, the J call TRBJ1-2; D not certain. V dropped 7 bases and J dropped 8 bases, with 17 bases sitting between them. The CDR3 has 13 amino acids. Germline-derived CDR1 and CDR2 are ENHRY and SYGVKD.

This clone was seen once. CDR3 coding DNA: TGTGCCAGCACGCTGGGGGGTGAGCGCAACTACGAGCAGTACTTC. This sequence encodes CASTLGGERNYEQYF. The chain employs TRBV6-5 and TRBJ2-7, with a weak D call TRBD2 (6 bases). Trimming cost V 7 bases and J 3 bases, with 19 bases left between them. Germline V gene lookup returns CDR1 MNHEY and CDR2 SVGAGI. There are 15 residues in the CDR3.

The CDR3 nucleotides are TGTGCCAGCTCACCACCGTCAGCAGGGGACTACAGCTACAATGAGCAGTTCTTC. Translation: CASSPPSAGDYSYNEQFF. This chain connects TRBV18 to TRBJ2-1; the D gene is possibly TRBD2 (7 bases). The germline gives CDR1 KGHSH, CDR2 LQKENI. This CDR3 spans 18 amino acids. Between the trimmed V and J ends, which lost 0 bases and 3 bases, there was a span of 18 bases.

The V gene is TRBV13, the J gene TRBJ1-1, with D tentatively TRBD1 (5 bases). The CDR3 contains 12 residues. V was shortened by 2 bases and J by 7 bases, with 8 bases between the two germline ends. CDR1 PRHDT and CDR2 FYEKMQ come from the germline V gene (reference sequence). The CDR3 region is CASSLTGIEAFF. The CDR3 DNA reads TGTGCCAGCAGCTTAACAGGAATTGAAGCTTTCTTT.

CDR3 sequence (DNA): TGTGCCAGTAGTATCCTGGCAACTAGCAATCAGCCCCAGCATTTT. This translates into CASSILATSNQPQHF. The chain has TRBV19 and TRBJ1-5; D remains ambiguous. The length of the CDR3 is 15 residues. Trimming removed 3 bases from V and 0 bases from J, with 9 bases in between. From germline, CDR1 is LNHDA and CDR2 SQIVND (reference sequence).

This clone was counted once. This chain connects TRBV9 to TRBJ2-1; 10 bases are a match to TRBD2. Germline V gene data show CDR1 as SGDLS and CDR2 as YYNGEE. V gave up 7 bases and J gave up 1 base; unmatched junction bases: 5. CDR3 size: 15 residues. CDR3 sequence: CASGLAGVSYNEQFF. The CDR3 coding sequence is TGTGCCAGCGGGCTAGCGGGAGTTTCCTACAATGAGCAGTTCTTC. The variable domain in full, with the rest retrieved from reference TRBV9 and TRBJ2-1, is DSGVTQTPKHLITATGQRVTLRCSPRSGDLSVYWYQQSLDQGLQFLIQYYNGEERAKGNILERFSAQQFPDLHSELNLSSLELGDSALYFCASGLAGVSYNEQFFGPGTRLTVL.

The CDR3 region has the DNA TGCGCCAGCAGTCAATGGCCAGATACGCAGTATTTT. This translates into CASSQWPDTQYF. The chain combines TRBV23-1 with TRBJ2-3; D remains unclear. TRBV23-1 is an ORF, and what it does is uncertain. This CDR3 region has 12 residues. Trimming removed 1 base at V and 4 bases at J, with 3 bases between.

This chain joins TRBV2 and TRBJ2-1, with 9 bases that match TRBD2. This CDR3 comprises 13 residues. Trimming at V came to 6 bases and at J to 7 bases, leaving 4 bases not matched to a gene. Germline assignment: CDR1 SNHLY and CDR2 FYNNEI. The CDR3 bases are TGTGCCAGCAGGGCTAGCGGGATTAATGAGCAGTTCTTC. Protein product: CASRASGINEQFF.

The V gene is TRBV10-1, the J gene TRBJ2-1; 7 bases map to TRBD2. Trimming cost V 5 bases and J 0 bases; bases outside gene matches: 7. Germline V gene lookup returns CDR1 WNHNN and CDR2 SYGVQD (reference sequence). The CDR3 is made up of 16 amino acids. CDR3 DNA sequence: TGCGCCAGCAGTCCTACTAGCGTACCCTCCTACAATGAGCAGTTCTTC. Residues: CASSPTSVPSYNEQFF.

The chain has TRBV5-5 and TRBJ1-6; D ambiguous. This CDR3 contains 15 residues. Trimming removed 1 base at V and 10 bases at J, with 15 bases between. Germline CDR1 SGHKS, CDR2 YYEKEE (reference sequence). The CDR3 loop is CASSLHPIGDSPLHF. Here the CDR3 DNA reads TGTGCCAGCAGCTTGCACCCAATAGGAGACTCACCCCTCCACTTT.

A single count supports this clone. This sequence joins TRBV21-1 and TRBJ1-2. TRBV21-1 is annotated as a pseudogene. The CDR3 consists of 15 residues. For the CDR3, the DNA is TGTGCCAGCAGCAAAGTTGGACTGACCGACTATGGCTACACCTTC. It translates to CASSKVGLTDYGYTF.

The rearrangement uses TRBV24-1 and TRBJ2-3; D possibly corresponds to TRBD1 (5 bases). V was cut by 3 bases and J by 0 bases, with 15 bases left in between. The CDR3 has 17 amino acids. Looked up from germline, CDR1 is KGHDR and CDR2 is SFDVKD. Here the CDR3 DNA reads TGTGCCACCAGTGATACCAGGGAAGCGATTAGCACAGATACGCAGTATTTT. It is translated as CATSDTREAISTDTQYF.

The genes are TRBV9 and TRBJ2-5; tentatively, D is TRBD2 (6 bases). Germline CDR1 SGDLS, CDR2 YYNGEE. The CDR3 extends over 14 amino acids. Trimming shortened V by 4 bases and J by 4 bases, and 14 bases separated the two germline ends. The CDR3 nucleotides read TGTGCCAGCAGCCCCGGGGGTTCCTCAGAGACCCAGTACTTC. It codes for CASSPGGSSETQYF.